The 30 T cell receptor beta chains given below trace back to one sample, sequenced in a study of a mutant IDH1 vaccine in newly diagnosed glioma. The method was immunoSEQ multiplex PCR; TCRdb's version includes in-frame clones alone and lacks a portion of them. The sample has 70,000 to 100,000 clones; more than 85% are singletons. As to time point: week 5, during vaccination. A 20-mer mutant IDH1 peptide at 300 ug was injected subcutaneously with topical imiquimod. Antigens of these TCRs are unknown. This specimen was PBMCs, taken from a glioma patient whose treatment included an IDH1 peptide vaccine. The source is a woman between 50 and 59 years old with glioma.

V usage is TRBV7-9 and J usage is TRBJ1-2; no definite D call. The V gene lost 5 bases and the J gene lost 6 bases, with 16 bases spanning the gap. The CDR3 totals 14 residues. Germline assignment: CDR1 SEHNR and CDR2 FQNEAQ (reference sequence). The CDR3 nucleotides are TGTGCCAGCAGCCGCTCAAGGAGTGATGATGGCTACACCTTC. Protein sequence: CASSRSRSDDGYTF. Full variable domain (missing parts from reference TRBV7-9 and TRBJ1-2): DTGVSQNPRHKITKRGQNVTFRCDPISEHNRLYWYRQTLGQGPEFLTYFQNEAQLEKSRLLSDRFSAERPKGSFSTLEIQRTEQGDSAMYLCASSRSRSDDGYTFGSGTRLTVV.

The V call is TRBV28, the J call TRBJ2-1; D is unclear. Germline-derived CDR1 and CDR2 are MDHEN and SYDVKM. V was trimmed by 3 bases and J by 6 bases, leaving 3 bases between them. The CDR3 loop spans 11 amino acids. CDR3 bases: TGTGCCAGCAGTTTTCCCAATGAGCAGTTCTTC. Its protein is CASSFPNEQFF.

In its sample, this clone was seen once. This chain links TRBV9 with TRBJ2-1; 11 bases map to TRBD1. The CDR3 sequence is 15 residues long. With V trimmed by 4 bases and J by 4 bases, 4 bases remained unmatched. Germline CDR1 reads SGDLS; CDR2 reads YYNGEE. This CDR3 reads CASSTGDRGYNEQFF. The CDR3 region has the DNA TGTGCCAGCAGCACGGGGGACAGGGGGTACAATGAGCAGTTCTTC. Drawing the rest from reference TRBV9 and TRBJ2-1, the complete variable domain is DSGVTQTPKHLITATGQRVTLRCSPRSGDLSVYWYQQSLDQGLQFLIQYYNGEERAKGNILERFSAQQFPDLHSELNLSSLELGDSALYFCASSTGDRGYNEQFFGPGTRLTVL.

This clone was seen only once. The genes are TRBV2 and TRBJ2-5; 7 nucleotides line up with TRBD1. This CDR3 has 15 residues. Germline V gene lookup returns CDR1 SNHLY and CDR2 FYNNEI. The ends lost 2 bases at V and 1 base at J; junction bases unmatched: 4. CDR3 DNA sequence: TGTGCCAGCAGTGAACTAAGACAGGGCCAAGAGACCCAGTACTTC. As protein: CASSELRQGQETQYF.

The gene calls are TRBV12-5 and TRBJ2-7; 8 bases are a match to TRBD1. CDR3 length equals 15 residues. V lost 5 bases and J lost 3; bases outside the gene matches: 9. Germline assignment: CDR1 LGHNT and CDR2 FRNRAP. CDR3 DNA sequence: TGTGCTAGTGGTGGAACAGGGGGTCGCTTCTACGAGCAGTACTTC. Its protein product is CASGGTGGRFYEQYF.

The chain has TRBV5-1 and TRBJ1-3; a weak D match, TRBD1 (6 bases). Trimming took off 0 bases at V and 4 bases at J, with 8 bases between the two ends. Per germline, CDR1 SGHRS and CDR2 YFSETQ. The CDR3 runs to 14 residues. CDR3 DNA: TGCGCCAGCAGCTTGGTTACAGGGGGAAACACCATATATTTT. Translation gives CASSLVTGGNTIYF.

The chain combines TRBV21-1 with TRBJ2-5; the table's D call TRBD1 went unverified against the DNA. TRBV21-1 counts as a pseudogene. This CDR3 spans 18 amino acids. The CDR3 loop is CASSKVRVSEKGVQTQYF. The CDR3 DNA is TGTGCCAGCAGCAAAGTGAGAGTCTCGGAGAAAGGGGTCCAGACCCAGTACTTC.

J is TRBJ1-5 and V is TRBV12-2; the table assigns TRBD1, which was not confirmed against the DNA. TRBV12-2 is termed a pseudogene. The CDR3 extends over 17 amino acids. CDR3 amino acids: CASRLVQGLELNQPQHF. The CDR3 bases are TGTGCAAGTCGCTTAGTCCAGGGTCTTGAACTCAATCAGCCCCAGCATTTT.

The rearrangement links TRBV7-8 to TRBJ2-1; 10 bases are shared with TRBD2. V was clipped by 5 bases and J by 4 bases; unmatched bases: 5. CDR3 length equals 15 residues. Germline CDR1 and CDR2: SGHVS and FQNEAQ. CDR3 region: CASSTGLAEYNEQFF. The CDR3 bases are TGTGCCAGCAGCACCGGACTAGCGGAGTACAATGAGCAGTTCTTC.

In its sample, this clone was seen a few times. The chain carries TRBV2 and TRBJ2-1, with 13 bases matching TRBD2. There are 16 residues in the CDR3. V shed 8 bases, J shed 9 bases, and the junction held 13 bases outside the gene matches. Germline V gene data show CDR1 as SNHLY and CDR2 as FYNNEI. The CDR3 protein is CASGATRTSGRGEQFF. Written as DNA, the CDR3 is TGTGCCAGCGGGGCTACGCGTACTAGCGGGAGGGGTGAGCAGTTCTTC.

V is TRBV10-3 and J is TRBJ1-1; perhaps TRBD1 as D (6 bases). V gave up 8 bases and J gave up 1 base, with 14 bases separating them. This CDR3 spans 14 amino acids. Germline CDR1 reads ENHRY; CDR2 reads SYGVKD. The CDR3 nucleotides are TGTGCCATCTCTTGGGGGCCTGGGAACACTGAAGCTTTCTTT. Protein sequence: CAISWGPGNTEAFF.

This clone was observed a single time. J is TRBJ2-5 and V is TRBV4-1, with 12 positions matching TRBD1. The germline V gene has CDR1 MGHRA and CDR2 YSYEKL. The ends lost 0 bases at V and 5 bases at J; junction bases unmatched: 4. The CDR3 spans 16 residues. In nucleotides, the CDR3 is TGCGCCAGCAGCCAAGATATGGGGACAGGGGGCGAGACCCAGTACTTC. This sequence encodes CASSQDMGTGGETQYF.

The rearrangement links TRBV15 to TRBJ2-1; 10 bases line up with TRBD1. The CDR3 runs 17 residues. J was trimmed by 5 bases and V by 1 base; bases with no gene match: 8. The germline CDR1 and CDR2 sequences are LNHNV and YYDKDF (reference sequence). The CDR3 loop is CATSRGTGGGVDNEQFF. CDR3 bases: TGTGCCACCAGCAGAGGGACAGGGGGAGGTGTTGACAATGAGCAGTTCTTC.

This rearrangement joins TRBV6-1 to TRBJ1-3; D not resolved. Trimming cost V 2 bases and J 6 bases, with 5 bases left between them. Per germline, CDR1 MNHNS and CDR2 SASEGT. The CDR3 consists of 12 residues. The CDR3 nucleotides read TGTGCCAGCAGTGAATGGGTAAACACCATATATTTT. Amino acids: CASSEWVNTIYF.

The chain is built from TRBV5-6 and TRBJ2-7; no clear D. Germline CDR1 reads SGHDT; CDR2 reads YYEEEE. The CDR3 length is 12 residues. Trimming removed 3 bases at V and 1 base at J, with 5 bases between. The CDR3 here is CASSSQSYEQYF. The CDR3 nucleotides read TGTGCCAGCAGCTCACAGTCCTACGAGCAGTACTTC.

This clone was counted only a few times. The DNA for the CDR3 is TGTGCCAGTCAAGCGGCTAGCGGGATGCGCTACAATGAGCAGTTCTTC. It translates to CASQAASGMRYNEQFF. The chain recombines TRBV28 with TRBJ2-1, with 9 bases matching TRBD2. The CDR3 consists of 16 residues. Looked up from germline, CDR1 is MDHEN and CDR2 is SYDVKM. V shed 9 bases, J shed 3 bases, and the junction held 12 bases outside the gene matches.

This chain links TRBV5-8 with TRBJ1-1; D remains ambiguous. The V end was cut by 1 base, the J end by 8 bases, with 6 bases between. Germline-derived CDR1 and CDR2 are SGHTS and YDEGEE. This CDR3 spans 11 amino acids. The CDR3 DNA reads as TGTGCCAGCAGCTTGCCCAGAGAAGCTTTCTTT. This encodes CASSLPREAFF.

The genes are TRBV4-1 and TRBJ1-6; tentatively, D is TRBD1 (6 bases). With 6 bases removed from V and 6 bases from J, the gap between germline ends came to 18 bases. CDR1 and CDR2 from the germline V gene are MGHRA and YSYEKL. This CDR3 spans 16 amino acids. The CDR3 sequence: CASRPQGSSTNSPLHF. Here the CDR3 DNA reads TGCGCCAGCAGACCACAGGGTTCATCAACTAATTCACCCCTCCACTTT.

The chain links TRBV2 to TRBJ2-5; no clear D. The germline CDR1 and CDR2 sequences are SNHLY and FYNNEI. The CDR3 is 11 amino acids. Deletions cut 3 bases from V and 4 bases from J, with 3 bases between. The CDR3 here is CASSDLETQYF. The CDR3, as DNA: TGTGCCAGCAGTGATCTAGAGACCCAGTACTTC.

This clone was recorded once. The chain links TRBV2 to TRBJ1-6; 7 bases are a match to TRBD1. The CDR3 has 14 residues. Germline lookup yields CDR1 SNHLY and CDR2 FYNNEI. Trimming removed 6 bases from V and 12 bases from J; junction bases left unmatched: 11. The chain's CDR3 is CASSGTASEGPLHF. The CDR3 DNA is TGTGCCAGCAGCGGGACAGCTTCAGAAGGACCCCTCCACTTT.

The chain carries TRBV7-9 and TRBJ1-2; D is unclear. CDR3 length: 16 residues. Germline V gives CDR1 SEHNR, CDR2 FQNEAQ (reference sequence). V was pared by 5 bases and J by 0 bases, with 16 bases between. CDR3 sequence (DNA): TGTGCCAGCAGCCAGGCCCGGACGGAACCTAACTATGGCTACACCTTC. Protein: CASSQARTEPNYGYTF.

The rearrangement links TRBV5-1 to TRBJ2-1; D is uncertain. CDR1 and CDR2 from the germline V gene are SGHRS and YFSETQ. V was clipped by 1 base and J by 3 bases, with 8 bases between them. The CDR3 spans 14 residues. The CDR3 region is CASSLLGGYNEQFF. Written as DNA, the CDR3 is TGCGCCAGCAGCTTGTTAGGTGGCTACAATGAGCAGTTCTTC.

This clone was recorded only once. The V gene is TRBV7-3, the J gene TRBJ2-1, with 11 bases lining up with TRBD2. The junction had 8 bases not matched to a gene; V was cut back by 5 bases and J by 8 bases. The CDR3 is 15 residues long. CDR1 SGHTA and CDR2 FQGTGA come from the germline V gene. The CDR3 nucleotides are TGTGCCAGCAGCCGAGGGCTAGCGGGAGGAGATGAGCAGTTCTTC. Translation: CASSRGLAGGDEQFF.

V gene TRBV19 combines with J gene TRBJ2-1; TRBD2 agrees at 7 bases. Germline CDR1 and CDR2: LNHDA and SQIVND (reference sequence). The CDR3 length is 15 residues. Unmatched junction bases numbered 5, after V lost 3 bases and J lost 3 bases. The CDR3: CASSIRSSGYNEQFF. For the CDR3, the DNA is TGTGCCAGTAGTATCCGGTCTAGCGGCTACAATGAGCAGTTCTTC.

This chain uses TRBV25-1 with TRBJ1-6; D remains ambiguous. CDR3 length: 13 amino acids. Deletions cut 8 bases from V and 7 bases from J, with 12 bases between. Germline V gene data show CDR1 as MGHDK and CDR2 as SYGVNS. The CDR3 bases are TGTGCCAGCCTGGGAGGTCGGAATTCACCCCTCCACTTT. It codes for CASLGGRNSPLHF.

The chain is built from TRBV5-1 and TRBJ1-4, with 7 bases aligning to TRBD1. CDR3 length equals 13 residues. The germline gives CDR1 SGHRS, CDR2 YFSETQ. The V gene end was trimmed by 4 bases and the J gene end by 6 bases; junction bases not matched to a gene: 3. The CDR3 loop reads CASSVTGDEKLFF. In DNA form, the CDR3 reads TGCGCCAGCAGCGTAACAGGGGATGAAAAACTGTTTTTT.

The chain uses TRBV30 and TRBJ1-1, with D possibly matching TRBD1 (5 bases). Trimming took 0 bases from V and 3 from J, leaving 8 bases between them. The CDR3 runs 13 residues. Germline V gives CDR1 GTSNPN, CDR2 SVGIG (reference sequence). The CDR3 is CAWSVGVYTEAFF. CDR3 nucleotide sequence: TGTGCCTGGAGTGTAGGGGTTTACACTGAAGCTTTCTTT.

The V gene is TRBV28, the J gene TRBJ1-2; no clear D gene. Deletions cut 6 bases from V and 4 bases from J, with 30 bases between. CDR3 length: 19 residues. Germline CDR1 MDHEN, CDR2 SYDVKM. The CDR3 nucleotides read TGTGCCAGCAGACCCCCCGGAGAGTCTAAACGCAAAAGGAGCTATGGCTACACCTTC. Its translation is CASRPPGESKRKRSYGYTF.

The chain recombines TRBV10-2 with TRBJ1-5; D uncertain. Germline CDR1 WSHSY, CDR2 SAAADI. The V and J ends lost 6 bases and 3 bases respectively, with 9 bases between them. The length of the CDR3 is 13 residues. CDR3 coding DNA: TGCGCCAGCAGCGGGCAGGTCAATCAGCCCCAGCATTTT. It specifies CASSGQVNQPQHF.

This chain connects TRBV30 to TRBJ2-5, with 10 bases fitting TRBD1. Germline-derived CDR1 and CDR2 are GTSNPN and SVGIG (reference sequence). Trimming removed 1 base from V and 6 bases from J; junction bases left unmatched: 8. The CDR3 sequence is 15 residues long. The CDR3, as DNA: TGTGCCTGGAGTGACCTGACAGGGGGCGCGCAGACCCAGTACTTC. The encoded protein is CAWSDLTGGAQTQYF.